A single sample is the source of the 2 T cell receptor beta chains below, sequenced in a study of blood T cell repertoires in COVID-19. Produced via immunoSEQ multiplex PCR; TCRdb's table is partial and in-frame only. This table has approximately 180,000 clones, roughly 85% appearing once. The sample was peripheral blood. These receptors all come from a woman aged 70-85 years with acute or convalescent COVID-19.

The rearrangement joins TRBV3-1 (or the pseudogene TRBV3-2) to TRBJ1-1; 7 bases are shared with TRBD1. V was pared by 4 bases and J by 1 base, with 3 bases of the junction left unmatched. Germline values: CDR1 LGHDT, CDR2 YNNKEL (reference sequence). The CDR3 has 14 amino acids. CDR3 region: CASSPGTENTEAFF. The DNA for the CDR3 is TGTGCCAGCAGCCCCGGGACAGAGAACACTGAAGCTTTCTTT.

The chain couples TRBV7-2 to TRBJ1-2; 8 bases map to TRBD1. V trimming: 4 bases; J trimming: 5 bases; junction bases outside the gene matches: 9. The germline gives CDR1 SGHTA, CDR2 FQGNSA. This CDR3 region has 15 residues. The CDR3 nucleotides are TGTGCCAGCAGCTCCTCTCCAGGGGGCTTTTATGGCTACACCTTC. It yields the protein CASSSSPGGFYGYTF.